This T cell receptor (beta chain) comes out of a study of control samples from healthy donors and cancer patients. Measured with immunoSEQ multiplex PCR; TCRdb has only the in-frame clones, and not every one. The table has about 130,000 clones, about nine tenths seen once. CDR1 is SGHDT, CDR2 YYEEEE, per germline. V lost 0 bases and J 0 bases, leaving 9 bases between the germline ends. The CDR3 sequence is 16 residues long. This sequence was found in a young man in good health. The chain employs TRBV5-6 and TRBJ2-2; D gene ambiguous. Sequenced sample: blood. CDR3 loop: CASSLGYVSNTGELFF. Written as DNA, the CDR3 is TGTGCCAGCAGCTTGGGATACGTTTCGAACACCGGGGAGCTGTTTTTT. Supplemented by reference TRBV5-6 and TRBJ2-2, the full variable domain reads DAGVTQSPTHLIKTRGQQVTLRCSPKSGHDTVSWYQQALGQGPQFIFQYYEEEERQRGNFPDRFSGHQFPNYSSELNVNALLLGDSALYLCASSLGYVSNTGELFFGEGSRLTVL.